This T cell receptor beta chain is drawn from a study of T cell responses to AZD1222 COVID-19 vaccine. The CDR3 is made up of 15 amino acids. Between the trimmed V and J ends, which lost 7 bases and 0 bases, there was a span of 13 bases. TCRdb keeps only in-frame clones here, not all; method: immunoSEQ multiplex PCR. The sample consists of more than 110,000 clones, more than 85% of them appearing once. This TCR was sampled from an adult who received the AZD1222 COVID-19 vaccine. The J gene is TRBJ1-5, the V gene TRBV23-1; D remains ambiguous. Being an ORF, TRBV23-1 has a function that is uncertain. Specimen: peripheral blood, collected 28 days after the second AZD1222 dose. CDR3 residues: CASTPQSYSNQPQHF. The CDR3 DNA is TGCGCCAGCACCCCACAGAGTTATAGCAATCAGCCCCAGCATTTT.